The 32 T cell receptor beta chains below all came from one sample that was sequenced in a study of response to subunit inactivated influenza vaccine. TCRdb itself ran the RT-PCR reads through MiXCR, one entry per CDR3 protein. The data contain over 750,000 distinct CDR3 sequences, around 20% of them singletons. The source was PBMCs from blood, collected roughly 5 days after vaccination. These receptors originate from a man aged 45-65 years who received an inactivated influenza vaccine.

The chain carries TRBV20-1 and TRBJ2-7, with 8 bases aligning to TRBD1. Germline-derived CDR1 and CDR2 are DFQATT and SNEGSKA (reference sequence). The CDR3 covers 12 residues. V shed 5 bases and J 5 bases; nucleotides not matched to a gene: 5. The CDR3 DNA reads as TGCAGTGCTGAGAGGACAGGGAACGAGCAGTACTTC. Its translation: CSAERTGNEQYF.

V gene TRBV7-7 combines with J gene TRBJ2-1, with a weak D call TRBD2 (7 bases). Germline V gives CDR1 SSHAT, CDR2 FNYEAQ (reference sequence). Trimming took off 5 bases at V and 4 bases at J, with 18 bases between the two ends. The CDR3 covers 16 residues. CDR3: CASSPLGGPSYNEQFF. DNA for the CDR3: TGTGCCAGCAGCCCCCTCGGGGGGCCTTCTTACAATGAGCAGTTCTTC.

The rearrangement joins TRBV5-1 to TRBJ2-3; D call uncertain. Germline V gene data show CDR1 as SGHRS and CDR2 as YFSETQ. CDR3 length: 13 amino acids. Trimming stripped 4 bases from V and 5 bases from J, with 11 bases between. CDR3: CASSVSVGDTQYF. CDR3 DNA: TGCGCCAGCAGCGTTTCAGTGGGAGATACGCAGTATTTT.

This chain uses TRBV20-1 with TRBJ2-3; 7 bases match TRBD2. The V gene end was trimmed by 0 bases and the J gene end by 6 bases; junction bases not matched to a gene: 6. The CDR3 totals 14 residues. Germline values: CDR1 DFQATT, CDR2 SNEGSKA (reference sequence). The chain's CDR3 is CSARDGEGIDTQYF. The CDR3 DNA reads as TGCAGTGCTAGAGATGGGGAGGGAATCGATACGCAGTATTTT.

Here the CDR3 DNA reads TGTGCCAGCAGCCCCCGTGGCTATGGCTACACCTTC. This encodes CASSPRGYGYTF. The V and J genes are TRBV5-6 and TRBJ1-2; D unresolved. V lost 4 bases and J lost 4, with 8 bases in between. Germline V lookup: CDR1 SGHDT, CDR2 YYEEEE. This CDR3 has 12 residues.

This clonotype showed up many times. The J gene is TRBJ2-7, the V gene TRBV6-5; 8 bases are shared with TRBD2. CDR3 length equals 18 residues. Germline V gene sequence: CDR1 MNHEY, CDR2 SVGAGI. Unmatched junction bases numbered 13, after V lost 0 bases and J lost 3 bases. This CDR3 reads CASSYSSWLREANYEQYF. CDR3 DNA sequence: TGTGCCAGCAGTTACTCGAGCTGGTTGCGGGAGGCCAACTACGAGCAGTACTTC.

The CDR3 DNA follows: TGCGCCAGCAGCGTGAGTGGGACTACCTCCGAGACCCAGTACTTC. Protein: CASSVSGTTSETQYF. The chain combines TRBV5-1 with TRBJ2-5; 7 bases are shared with TRBD2. The J segment lost 5 bases and the V segment lost 4 bases, leaving 11 bases of the junction unmatched. CDR3 length: 15 amino acids. CDR1 and CDR2 (germline): SGHRS, YFSETQ.

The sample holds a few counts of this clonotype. For the CDR3, the DNA is TGCGCCAGCAGTTGGGACCTAAGACAGGCCGTAACCGGGGAGCTGTTTTTT. It codes for CASSWDLRQAVTGELFF. This chain links TRBV5-1 with TRBJ2-2, with D maybe TRBD1 (6 bases). The germline V and J ends were trimmed by 5 bases and 5 bases, with 22 bases remaining between them. Per the germline V gene, CDR1 is SGHRS and CDR2 is YFSETQ. The CDR3 loop spans 17 amino acids.

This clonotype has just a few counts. The CDR3 nucleotides are TGTGCCAGCAGCCAACAGGGTTTATTAGCCGCAGATACGCAGTATTTT. This sequence encodes CASSQQGLLAADTQYF. The chain carries TRBV7-2 and TRBJ2-3, with TRBD1 as a possible D gene (6 bases). V gave up 5 bases and J gave up 4 bases, with 19 bases separating them. Germline V gives CDR1 SGHTA, CDR2 FQGNSA. The CDR3 consists of 16 residues.

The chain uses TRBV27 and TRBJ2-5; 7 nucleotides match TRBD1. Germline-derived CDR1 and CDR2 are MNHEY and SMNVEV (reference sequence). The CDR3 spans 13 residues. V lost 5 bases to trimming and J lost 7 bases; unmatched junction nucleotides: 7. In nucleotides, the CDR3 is TGTGCCAGCAGTACGGACAGGTTTGGGACCCAGTACTTC. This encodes CASSTDRFGTQYF.

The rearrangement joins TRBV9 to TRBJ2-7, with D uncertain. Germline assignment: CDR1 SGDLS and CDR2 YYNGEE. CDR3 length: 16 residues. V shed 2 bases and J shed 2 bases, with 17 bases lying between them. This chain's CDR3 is CASSVASLTTPYEQYF. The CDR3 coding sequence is TGTGCCAGCAGCGTCGCGAGCCTAACTACCCCCTACGAGCAGTACTTC. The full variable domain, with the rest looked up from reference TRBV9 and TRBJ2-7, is DSGVTQTPKHLITATGQRVTLRCSPRSGDLSVYWYQQSLDQGLQFLIQYYNGEERAKGNILERFSAQQFPDLHSELNLSSLELGDSALYFCASSVASLTTPYEQYFGPGTRLTVT.

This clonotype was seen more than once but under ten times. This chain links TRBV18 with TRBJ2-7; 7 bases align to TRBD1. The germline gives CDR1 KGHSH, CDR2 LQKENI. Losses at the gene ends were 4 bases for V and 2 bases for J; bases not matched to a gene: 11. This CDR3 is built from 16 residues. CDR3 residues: CASSRRQGRNTYEQYF. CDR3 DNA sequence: TGTGCCAGCTCACGCCGACAGGGCCGGAACACCTACGAGCAGTACTTC.

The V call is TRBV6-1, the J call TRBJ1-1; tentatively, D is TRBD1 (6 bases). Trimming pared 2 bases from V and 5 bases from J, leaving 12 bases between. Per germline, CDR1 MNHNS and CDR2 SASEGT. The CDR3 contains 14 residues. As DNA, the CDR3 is TGTGCCAGCAGTGAACTAACAGGGTATACTGAAGCTTTCTTT. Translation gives CASSELTGYTEAFF.

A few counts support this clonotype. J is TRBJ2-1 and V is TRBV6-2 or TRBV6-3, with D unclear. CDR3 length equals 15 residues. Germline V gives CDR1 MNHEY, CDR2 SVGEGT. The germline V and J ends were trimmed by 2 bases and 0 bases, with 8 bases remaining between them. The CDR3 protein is CASSYISSSYNEQFF. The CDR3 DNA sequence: TGTGCCAGCAGTTACATCTCTAGCTCCTACAATGAGCAGTTCTTC.

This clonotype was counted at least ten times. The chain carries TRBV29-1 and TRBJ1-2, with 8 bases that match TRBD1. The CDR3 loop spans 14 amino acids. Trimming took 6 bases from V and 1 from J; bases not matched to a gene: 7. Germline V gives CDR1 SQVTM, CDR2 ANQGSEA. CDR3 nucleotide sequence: TGCAGCGTGGGGGGACAGGCCGTTAACTATGGCTACACCTTC. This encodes CSVGGQAVNYGYTF.

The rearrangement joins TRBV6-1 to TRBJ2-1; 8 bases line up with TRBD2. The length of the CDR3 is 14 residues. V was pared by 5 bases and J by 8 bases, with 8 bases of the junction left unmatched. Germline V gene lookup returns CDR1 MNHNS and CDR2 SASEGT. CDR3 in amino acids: CASSPRRGGDEQFF. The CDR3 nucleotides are TGTGCCAGCAGTCCTCGCCGGGGGGGGGATGAGCAGTTCTTC.

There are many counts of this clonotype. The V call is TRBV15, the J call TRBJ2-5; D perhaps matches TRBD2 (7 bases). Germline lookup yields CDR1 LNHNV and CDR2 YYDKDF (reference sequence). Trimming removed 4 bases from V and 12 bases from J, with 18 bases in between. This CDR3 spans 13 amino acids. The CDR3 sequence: CATSTTAGGLEYF. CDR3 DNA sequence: TGTGCCACCAGCACCACCGCCGGGGGGCTTGAGTACTTC.

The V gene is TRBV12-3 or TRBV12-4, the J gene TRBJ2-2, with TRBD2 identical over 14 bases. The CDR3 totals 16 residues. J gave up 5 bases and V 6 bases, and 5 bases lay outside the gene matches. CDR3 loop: CASSSGLAGATGELFF. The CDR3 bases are TGTGCCAGCAGCTCGGGACTAGCGGGAGCAACCGGGGAGCTGTTTTTT.

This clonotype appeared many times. The CDR3 region has the DNA TGTGCCAGCAGCTCGCGAGGACAGGTGCTCCTTGGCTATGGCTACACCTTC. It translates to CASSSRGQVLLGYGYTF. The J gene is TRBJ1-2, the V gene TRBV4-2; 7 bases fit TRBD1. The CDR3 is 17 amino acids. V lost 5 bases, J lost 4 bases, and 16 bases stayed unmatched. Germline values: CDR1 LGHNA, CDR2 YNFKEQ.

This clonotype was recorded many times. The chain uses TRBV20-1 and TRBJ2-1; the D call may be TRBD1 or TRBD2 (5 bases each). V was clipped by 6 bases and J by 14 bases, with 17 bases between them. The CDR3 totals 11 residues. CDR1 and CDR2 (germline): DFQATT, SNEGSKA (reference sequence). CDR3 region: CSARDQPKEFF. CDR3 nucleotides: TGCAGTGCCCGGGACCAGCCGAAAGAGTTCTTC.

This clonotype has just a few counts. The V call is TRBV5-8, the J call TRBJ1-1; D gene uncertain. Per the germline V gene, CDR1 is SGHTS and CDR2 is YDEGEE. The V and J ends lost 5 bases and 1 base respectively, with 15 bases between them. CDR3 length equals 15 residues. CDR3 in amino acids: CASRPWRETNTEAFF. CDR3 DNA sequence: TGTGCCAGCAGACCCTGGAGAGAAACGAACACTGAAGCTTTCTTT.

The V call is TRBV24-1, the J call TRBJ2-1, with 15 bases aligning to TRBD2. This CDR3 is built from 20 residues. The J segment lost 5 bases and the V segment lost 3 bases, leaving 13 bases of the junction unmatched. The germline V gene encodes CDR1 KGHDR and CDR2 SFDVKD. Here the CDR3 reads CATSDPYNQGTSGRNNEQFF. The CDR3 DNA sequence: TGTGCCACCAGTGATCCTTACAACCAAGGGACTAGCGGGAGGAACAATGAGCAGTTCTTC.

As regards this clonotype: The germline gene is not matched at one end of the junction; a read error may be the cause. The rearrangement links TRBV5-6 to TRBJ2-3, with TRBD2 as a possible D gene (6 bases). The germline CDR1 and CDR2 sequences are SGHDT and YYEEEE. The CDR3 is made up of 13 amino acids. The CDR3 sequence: CASSWDGAGTHYF. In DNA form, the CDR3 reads TGTGCCAGCAGCTGGGATGGGGCGGGGACGCATTATTTT.

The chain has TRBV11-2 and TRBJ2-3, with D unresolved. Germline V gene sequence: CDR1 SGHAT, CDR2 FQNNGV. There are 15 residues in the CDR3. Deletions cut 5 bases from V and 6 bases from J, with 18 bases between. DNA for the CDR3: TGTGCCAGCAGCGCCTCCGGTGGATCTCCGGATACGCAGTATTTT. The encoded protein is CASSASGGSPDTQYF. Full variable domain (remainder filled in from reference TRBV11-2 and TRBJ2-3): EAGVAQSPRYKIIEKRQSVAFWCNPISGHATLYWYQQILGQGPKLLIQFQNNGVVDDSQLPKDRFSAERLKGVDSTLKIQPAKLEDSAVYLCASSASGGSPDTQYFGPGTRLTVL.

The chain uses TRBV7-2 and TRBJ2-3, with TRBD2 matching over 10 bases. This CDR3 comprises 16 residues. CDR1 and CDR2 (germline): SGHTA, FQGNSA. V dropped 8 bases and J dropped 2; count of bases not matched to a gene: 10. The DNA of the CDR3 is TGTGCCAGCCTCCTTCAACTAGCGGGGACCACAGATACGCAGTATTTT. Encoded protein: CASLLQLAGTTDTQYF.

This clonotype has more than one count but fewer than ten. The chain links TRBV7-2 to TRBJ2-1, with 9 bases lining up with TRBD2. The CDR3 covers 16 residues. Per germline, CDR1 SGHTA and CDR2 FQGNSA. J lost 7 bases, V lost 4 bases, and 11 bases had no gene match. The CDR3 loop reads CASSSNGGRASNEQFF. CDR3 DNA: TGTGCCAGCAGCTCAAACGGCGGGAGGGCCTCAAATGAGCAGTTCTTC.

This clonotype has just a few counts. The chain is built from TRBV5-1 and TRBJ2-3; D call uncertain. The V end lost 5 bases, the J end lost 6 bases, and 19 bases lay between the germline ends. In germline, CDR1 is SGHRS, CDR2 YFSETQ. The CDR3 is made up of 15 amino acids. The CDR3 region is CASRFDVYSLDTQYF. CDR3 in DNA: TGCGCCAGCAGGTTTGATGTGTATAGCTTGGATACGCAGTATTTT.

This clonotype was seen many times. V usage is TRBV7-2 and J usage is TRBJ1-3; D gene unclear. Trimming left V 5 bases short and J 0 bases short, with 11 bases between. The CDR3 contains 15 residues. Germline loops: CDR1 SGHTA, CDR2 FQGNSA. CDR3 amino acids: CASSPKPSSGNTIYF. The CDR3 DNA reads TGTGCCAGCAGCCCGAAACCCTCCTCTGGAAACACCATATATTTT.

The CDR3 reads CASSPISIYGYTF. The CDR3, as DNA: TGTGCCAGCAGCCCCATTTCTATCTATGGCTACACCTTC. The chain is built from TRBV11-2 and TRBJ1-2; D gene uncertain. This CDR3 is 13 amino acids long. The germline V and J ends were trimmed by 5 bases and 4 bases, with 11 bases remaining between them. Germline CDR1 reads SGHAT; CDR2 reads FQNNGV.

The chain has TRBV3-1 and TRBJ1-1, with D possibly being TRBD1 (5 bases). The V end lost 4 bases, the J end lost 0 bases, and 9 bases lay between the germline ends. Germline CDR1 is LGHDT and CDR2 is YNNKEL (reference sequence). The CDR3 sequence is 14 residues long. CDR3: CASSPTDLNTEAFF. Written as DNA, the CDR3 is TGTGCCAGCAGCCCGACAGACTTGAACACTGAAGCTTTCTTT. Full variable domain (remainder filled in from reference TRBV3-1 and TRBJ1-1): DTAVSQTPKYLVTQMGNDKSIKCEQNLGHDTMYWYKQDSKKFLKIMFSYNNKELIINETVPNRFSPKSPDKAHLNLHINSLELGDSAVYFCASSPTDLNTEAFFGQGTRLTVV.

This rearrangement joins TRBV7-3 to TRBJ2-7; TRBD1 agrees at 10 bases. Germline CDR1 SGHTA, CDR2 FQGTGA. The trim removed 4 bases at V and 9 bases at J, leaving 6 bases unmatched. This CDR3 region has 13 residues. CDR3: CASSSTGTGAQYF. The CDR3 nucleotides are TGTGCCAGCAGCTCCACCGGGACAGGGGCGCAGTACTTC. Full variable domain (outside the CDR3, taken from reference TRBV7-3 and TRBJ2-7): GAGVSQTPSNKVTEKGKYVELRCDPISGHTALYWYRQSLGQGPEFLIYFQGTGAADDSGLPNDRFFAVRPEGSVSTLKIQRTERGDSAVYLCASSSTGTGAQYFGPGTRLTVT.

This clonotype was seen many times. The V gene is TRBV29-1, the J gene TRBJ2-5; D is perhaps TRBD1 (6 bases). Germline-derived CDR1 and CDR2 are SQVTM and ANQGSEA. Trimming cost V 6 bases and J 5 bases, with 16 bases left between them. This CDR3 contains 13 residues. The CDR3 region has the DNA TGCAGCGTGAGGGCACAGGGATGGGAGACCCAGTACTTC. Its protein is CSVRAQGWETQYF.